The 24 T cell receptor beta chains below come from one sample, sequenced in a study of response to subunit inactivated influenza vaccine. TCRdb called the RT-PCR reads again in MiXCR, with one record for every CDR3 protein. The sample carries hundreds of thousands of distinct CDR3 sequences, about 7.6% recorded once. The input for sequencing was PBMCs from blood, taken 23 to 25 months after vaccination. These receptors were taken from a man between 50 and 69 years old who received an inactivated influenza vaccine.

This clonotype has a count of ten or more. V gene TRBV10-1 combines with J gene TRBJ2-3; D uncertain. Germline CDR1 WNHNN, CDR2 SYGVQD (reference sequence). Trimming shortened V by 5 bases and J by 0 bases, and 12 bases separated the two germline ends. The CDR3 spans 15 residues. This CDR3 is CASSPGSLSTDTQYF. As DNA, the CDR3 is TGCGCCAGCAGTCCGGGCTCCTTGAGCACAGATACGCAGTATTTT.

This clonotype showed up many times. The V gene is TRBV5-1, the J gene TRBJ2-1; D is uncertain. Germline CDR1 SGHRS, CDR2 YFSETQ. This CDR3 has 14 residues. Trimming took 5 bases from V and 0 from J, leaving 9 bases between them. CDR3 coding DNA: TGCGCCAGCAGATCTGATATCTCCTACAATGAGCAGTTCTTC. Protein sequence: CASRSDISYNEQFF.

This clonotype has a handful of counts. V and J are TRBV11-1 and TRBJ2-1; no firm D call. The CDR3 spans 19 residues. The V gene lost 3 bases and the J gene lost 0 bases, with 21 bases spanning the gap. CDR1 is SGHAT, CDR2 FQDESV, per germline (reference sequence). The CDR3 loop is CASSFWRPRSVSSYNEQFF. CDR3 bases: TGTGCCAGCAGCTTTTGGCGGCCGAGGAGCGTAAGCTCCTACAATGAGCAGTTCTTC.

This rearrangement joins TRBV11-2 to TRBJ2-2; 11 bases map to TRBD1. J gave up 6 bases and V 5 bases, and 11 bases lay outside the gene matches. Germline lookup yields CDR1 SGHAT and CDR2 FQNNGV. The CDR3 sequence is 17 residues long. The CDR3 coding sequence is TGTGCCAGCAGCCCCTATTTCGGGACAGGGGGATCCGGGGAGCTGTTTTTT. Protein: CASSPYFGTGGSGELFF. The variable domain in full, completed from reference TRBV11-2 and TRBJ2-2, reads EAGVAQSPRYKIIEKRQSVAFWCNPISGHATLYWYQQILGQGPKLLIQFQNNGVVDDSQLPKDRFSAERLKGVDSTLKIQPAKLEDSAVYLCASSPYFGTGGSGELFFGEGSRLTVL.

This clonotype was counted a few times. DNA for the CDR3: TGTGCCAGCAGCCAAACGGGACTTCGCACAGATACGCAGTATTTT. Protein: CASSQTGLRTDTQYF. The chain uses TRBV3-1 and TRBJ2-3; a weak D match, TRBD2 (6 bases). V lost 2 bases and J 1 base, leaving 10 bases between the germline ends. The CDR3 contains 15 residues. CDR1 is LGHDT and CDR2 is YNNKEL in the germline V gene (reference sequence).

V gene TRBV5-1 combines with J gene TRBJ1-4; a weak D match, TRBD1 (5 bases). Germline loops: CDR1 SGHRS, CDR2 YFSETQ. The V end lost 0 bases, the J end lost 4 bases, and 13 bases lay between the germline ends. The CDR3 sequence is 16 residues long. The CDR3 DNA reads as TGCGCCAGCAGCTTGGGGGTAGGGGCTAATAATGAAAAACTGTTTTTT. This encodes CASSLGVGANNEKLFF.

The table lists this clonotype with a count of one. A much larger clonotype is one base distant, so this may be a read error. The V and J genes are TRBV28 and TRBJ2-2, with D possibly being TRBD1 (5 bases). CDR1 MDHEN and CDR2 SYDVKM come from the germline V gene. CDR3 length: 14 amino acids. With 10 bases removed from V and 1 base from J, the gap between germline ends came to 13 bases. CDR3 DNA sequence: TGTGCCACATACGATCAGGGGAACACCGGGGAGCTGTTTTTT. Translated, it gives CATYDQGNTGELFF.

The rearrangement joins TRBV7-6 to TRBJ2-1; maybe TRBD1 (6 bases). The CDR3 has 16 amino acids. Germline lookup yields CDR1 SGHVS and CDR2 FNYEAQ. V was trimmed by 2 bases and J by 2 bases, leaving 13 bases between them. This chain's CDR3 is CASSLRRTEAYNEQFF. The CDR3 bases are TGTGCCAGCAGCTTAAGGCGGACAGAGGCCTACAATGAGCAGTTCTTC. The full variable domain, completed using reference TRBV7-6 and TRBJ2-1, is GAGVSQSPRYKVTKRGQDVALRCDPISGHVSLYWYRQALGQGPEFLTYFNYEAQQDKSGLPNDRFSAERPEGSISTLTIQRTEQRDSAMYRCASSLRRTEAYNEQFFGPGTRLTVL.

CDR3 region: CASSQGAGLAGFIDTQYF. The CDR3 bases are TGCGCCAGCAGCCAAGGGGCCGGACTAGCGGGATTCATAGATACGCAGTATTTT. The chain combines TRBV4-1 with TRBJ2-3; 12 bases match TRBD2. CDR3 length: 18 residues. Germline loops: CDR1 MGHRA, CDR2 YSYEKL. Germline trimming cut 1 base from V and 5 bases from J; bases unmatched to any gene: 10.

The sample holds many counts of this clonotype. The genes are TRBV10-3 and TRBJ1-1; D gene unclear. The V gene lost 0 bases and the J gene lost 0 bases, with 8 bases spanning the gap. CDR1 and CDR2 from the germline V gene are ENHRY and SYGVKD. The CDR3 runs 15 residues. The CDR3 spells CAISESPGLNTEAFF. The CDR3 coding sequence is TGTGCCATCAGTGAGTCGCCGGGGTTGAACACTGAAGCTTTCTTT.

This clonotype was detected a few times. The rearrangement uses TRBV19 and TRBJ2-7; the D gene is possibly TRBD1 (5 bases). Per germline, CDR1 LNHDA and CDR2 SQIVND (reference sequence). The CDR3 sequence is 13 residues long. The V end lost 5 bases, the J end lost 3 bases, and 11 bases lay between the germline ends. CDR3 protein: CASSLRVFYEQYF. Here the CDR3 DNA reads TGTGCCAGTAGTCTCAGGGTTTTCTACGAGCAGTACTTC. The whole variable domain, filled in from reference TRBV19 and TRBJ2-7, reads DGGITQSPKYLFRKEGQNVTLSCEQNLNHDAMYWYRQDPGQGLRLIYYSQIVNDFQKGDIAEGYSVSREKKESFPLTVTSAQKNPTAFYLCASSLRVFYEQYFGPGTRLTVT.

The genes are TRBV6-2 or TRBV6-3 and TRBJ2-3, with 12 bases that match TRBD2. The V gene end was trimmed by 7 bases and the J gene end by 8 bases; junction bases not matched to a gene: 7. The CDR3 spans 14 residues. From germline, CDR1 is MNHEY and CDR2 SVGEGT. CDR3 sequence: CASTTGLAGSTQYF. The CDR3, as DNA: TGTGCCAGCACCACAGGACTAGCGGGATCTACGCAGTATTTT.

The chain couples TRBV18 to TRBJ1-2; D is ambiguous. CDR1 KGHSH and CDR2 LQKENI come from the germline V gene. The CDR3 runs 12 residues. Trimming removed 2 bases from V and 6 bases from J, with 7 bases in between. CDR3 DNA sequence: TGTGCCAGCTCACCAACCAGAAATGGCTACACCTTC. Translation: CASSPTRNGYTF.

This clonotype was detected ten times or more. The chain couples TRBV12-3 or TRBV12-4 to TRBJ1-5; D is undetermined. CDR3 size: 13 residues. Trimming took 5 bases from V and 7 from J, leaving 12 bases between them. The CDR3 sequence: CASSPTTVQPQHF. The CDR3 region has the DNA TGTGCCAGCAGTCCAACAACAGTCCAGCCCCAGCATTTT.

There are a few counts of this clonotype. The gene calls are TRBV20-1 and TRBJ1-2; possibly TRBD1 for D (5 bases). In germline, CDR1 is DFQATT, CDR2 SNEGSKA (reference sequence). Trimming left V 7 bases short and J 13 bases short, with 19 bases between. The CDR3 consists of 11 residues. The CDR3 nucleotides are TGCAGTGTACCTCTGCAGGGCCCCTGCACCTTC. As protein: CSVPLQGPCTF.

This chain uses TRBV10-3 with TRBJ2-1; D remains ambiguous. V was clipped by 2 bases and J by 5 bases, with 16 bases between them. The V gene's germline CDR1 is ENHRY and CDR2 SYGVKD. This CDR3 has 16 amino acids. The CDR3 is CAISEDVTSINNEQFF. CDR3 sequence (DNA): TGTGCCATCAGTGAGGACGTGACATCGATAAACAATGAGCAGTTCTTC.

This clonotype was seen many times. The CDR3 region is CASSQDLSGSWNIQYF. The CDR3 DNA follows: TGCGCCAGCAGCCAAGACTTAAGCGGGAGCTGGAACATTCAGTACTTC. The V gene is TRBV4-3, the J gene TRBJ2-4, with 8 bases matching TRBD2. V was clipped by 0 bases and J by 7 bases; unmatched bases: 8. The CDR3 is 16 residues long. The germline V gene has CDR1 LGHNA and CDR2 YSLEER.

This chain uses TRBV4-3 with TRBJ2-5; TRBD1 agrees at 7 bases. Germline lookup yields CDR1 LGHNA and CDR2 YSLEER. This CDR3 has 12 amino acids. V was pared by 9 bases and J by 2 bases, with 3 bases of the junction left unmatched. The CDR3 sequence: CARDREQETQYF. The CDR3 region has the DNA TGCGCCAGAGACAGGGAGCAAGAGACCCAGTACTTC.

DNA of the CDR3: TGTGCCAGCAGTCCTCCGACAGGGGGTAGGGAAAAACTGTTTTTT. Translated: CASSPPTGGREKLFF. This chain links TRBV12-3 or TRBV12-4 with TRBJ1-4, with 9 bases matching TRBD1. V was pared by 5 bases and J by 8 bases, with 9 bases of the junction left unmatched. The CDR3 sequence is 15 residues long.

This clonotype was recorded at least ten times. The chain employs TRBV12-3 or TRBV12-4 and TRBJ1-1; D is uncertain. Trimming shortened V by 6 bases and J by 1 base, and 12 bases separated the two germline ends. The CDR3 runs to 14 residues. The CDR3 DNA reads as TGTGCCAGCAGAAAAGCCGACCAGAACACTGAAGCTTTCTTT. It codes for CASRKADQNTEAFF.

This clonotype came up a few times. The J gene is TRBJ2-1, the V gene TRBV6-2 or TRBV6-3; D remains unclear. The CDR3 spans 17 residues. The V gene's germline CDR1 is MNHEY and CDR2 SVGEGT. V was pared by 0 bases and J by 2 bases, with 14 bases between. The CDR3 region has the DNA TGTGCCAGCAGTTACTCTGTTCGGCTGACAACCTACAATGAGCAGTTCTTC. Its translation: CASSYSVRLTTYNEQFF.

This clonotype was observed a few times. The V call is TRBV20-1, the J call TRBJ2-3; TRBD1 might be the D (5 bases). Per germline, CDR1 DFQATT and CDR2 SNEGSKA (reference sequence). The CDR3 length is 13 residues. Trimming cost V 7 bases and J 0 bases, with 11 bases left between them. The CDR3 nucleotides read TGCAGTGGGGGCAGAAGCAGCACAGATACGCAGTATTTT. The encoded protein is CSGGRSSTDTQYF.

This clonotype was recorded many times. The V gene is TRBV4-2, the J gene TRBJ2-7; 7 positions match TRBD1. V dropped 0 bases and J dropped 5; count of bases not matched to a gene: 10. This CDR3 spans 16 amino acids. Germline V CDR1 and CDR2: LGHNA, YNFKEQ. CDR3 region: CASSQDPGYRGNEQYF. The CDR3 nucleotides are TGTGCCAGCAGCCAAGATCCAGGGTACAGGGGCAACGAGCAGTACTTC.

V gene TRBV28 combines with J gene TRBJ1-4; TRBD1 might be the D (5 bases). The CDR3 loop spans 21 amino acids. Trimming removed 3 bases at V and 0 bases at J, with 26 bases between. Germline loops: CDR1 MDHEN, CDR2 SYDVKM. The CDR3 loop is CASSFGVMDILALATNEKLFF. CDR3 nucleotides: TGTGCCAGCAGTTTCGGCGTCATGGACATCCTAGCGCTAGCAACTAATGAAAAACTGTTTTTT.